The 29 T cell receptor beta chains in this list originate from one sample, sequenced in a study of CD8 T cells in ankylosing spondylitis. TCRdb called the 5' RACE reads again in MiXCR, with one record for every CDR3 protein. This table holds 300,000 to 350,000 distinct CDR3 sequences, less than 25% found once. Sequenced input: blood, either unsorted or a sorted T cell fraction (not recorded which). These TCRs come from a female donor with ankylosing spondylitis or in good health (not recorded which).

The chain combines TRBV20-1 with TRBJ2-1, with D unclear. This CDR3 contains 14 residues. Germline V gene lookup returns CDR1 DFQATT and CDR2 SNEGSKA (reference sequence). Trimming shortened V by 4 bases and J by 0 bases, and 10 bases separated the two germline ends. CDR3 coding DNA: TGCAGTGCTACACTCCTAAGCTCCTACAATGAGCAGTTCTTC. The encoded protein is CSATLLSSYNEQFF.

This clonotype appeared a few times. The DNA for the CDR3 is TGCGCCAGCAGCCCCGCCCGGACTAGGGCCTACGAGCAGTACTTC. Protein product: CASSPARTRAYEQYF. The chain combines TRBV5-1 with TRBJ2-7; TRBD2 aligns across 7 bases. Germline CDR1 and CDR2: SGHRS and YFSETQ. J lost 2 bases, V lost 4 bases, and 9 bases had no gene match. The CDR3 totals 15 residues.

This clonotype was seen a few times. The V and J genes are TRBV7-2 and TRBJ1-2; no clear D gene. V lost 3 bases and J lost 2, with 4 bases in between. CDR3 length equals 12 residues. Germline CDR1 SGHTA, CDR2 FQGNSA. The CDR3 sequence is CASSLPNYGYTF. CDR3 coding DNA: TGTGCCAGCAGCTTGCCGAACTATGGCTACACCTTC.

The rearrangement links TRBV11-2 to TRBJ2-7, with TRBD2 matching over 9 bases. The CDR3 sequence is 15 residues long. From germline, CDR1 is SGHAT and CDR2 FQNNGV. The ends lost 1 base at V and 5 bases at J; junction bases unmatched: 6. The chain's CDR3 is CASSLVAGASDEQYF. The DNA for the CDR3 is TGTGCCAGCAGCTTAGTAGCGGGAGCTAGTGACGAGCAGTACTTC.

The J gene is TRBJ2-2, the V gene TRBV10-3, with 9 bases aligning to TRBD2. The trim removed 6 bases at V and 3 bases at J, leaving 5 bases unmatched. The CDR3 totals 15 residues. The germline V gene has CDR1 ENHRY and CDR2 SYGVKD. The CDR3 loop reads CAISPLAGDTGELFF. The CDR3, as DNA: TGTGCCATCAGCCCTTTAGCGGGAGACACCGGGGAGCTGTTTTTT.

This clonotype was counted between two and nine times. The CDR3 nucleotides read TGTGCCAGCAGCGTCGGACTAGCGGGGATAGATACGCAGTATTTT. This gives the protein CASSVGLAGIDTQYF. The chain recombines TRBV6-1 with TRBJ2-3; 12 bases align to TRBD2. Trimming cost V 6 bases and J 5 bases; bases outside gene matches: 6. This CDR3 contains 15 residues. CDR1 and CDR2 from the germline V gene are MNHNS and SASEGT.

This clonotype occurred many times. The chain uses TRBV10-3 and TRBJ2-5; D is uncertain. This CDR3 has 13 residues. Germline CDR1 ENHRY, CDR2 SYGVKD. Trimming stripped 2 bases from V and 4 bases from J, with 8 bases between. The CDR3 region has the DNA TGTGCCATCAGTGAGGGAACGGGAGAGACCCAGTACTTC. Amino acids: CAISEGTGETQYF.

The chain joins TRBV4-2 to TRBJ2-3; TRBD1 is a possible D gene (6 bases). The V end was cut by 4 bases, the J end by 2 bases, with 10 bases between. The CDR3 extends over 14 amino acids. Germline CDR1 reads LGHNA; CDR2 reads YNFKEQ. CDR3: CASSPGADTDTQYF. CDR3 sequence (DNA): TGTGCCAGCAGCCCAGGGGCGGACACAGATACGCAGTATTTT.

V usage is TRBV20-1 and J usage is TRBJ2-7; 10 positions agree with TRBD2. Germline loops: CDR1 DFQATT, CDR2 SNEGSKA (reference sequence). This CDR3 spans 13 amino acids. Trimming took 6 bases from V and 2 from J; bases not matched to a gene: 4. The CDR3 is CSAHGLAAYEQYF. In nucleotides, the CDR3 is TGCAGTGCCCACGGACTAGCGGCCTACGAGCAGTACTTC.

The chain couples TRBV20-1 to TRBJ1-1; no clear D gene. The CDR3 is made up of 13 amino acids. Germline values: CDR1 DFQATT, CDR2 SNEGSKA (reference sequence). V dropped 7 bases and J dropped 4 bases, with 16 bases sitting between them. The CDR3 DNA follows: TGCAGTGTTGGGCGAGGGATGGGCACTGAAGCTTTCTTT. Translated, it gives CSVGRGMGTEAFF.

This clonotype appeared a few times. The rearrangement joins TRBV6-1 to TRBJ2-1, with 13 bases fitting TRBD2. CDR1 MNHNS and CDR2 SASEGT come from the germline V gene. The J segment lost 9 bases and the V segment lost 6 bases, leaving 14 bases of the junction unmatched. This CDR3 has 17 residues. Here the CDR3 DNA reads TGTGCCAGCAGGATCACTAGCGGGAGGGCAAATGGGTTTGAGCAGTTCTTC. Its translation is CASRITSGRANGFEQFF.

This clonotype was seen many times. J is TRBJ2-1 and V is TRBV20-1, with D uncertain. The CDR3 contains 11 residues. Trimming removed 6 bases from V and 7 bases from J, with 10 bases in between. Germline V gene sequence: CDR1 DFQATT, CDR2 SNEGSKA (reference sequence). CDR3 in DNA: TGCAGTGCCATGATTCGTAATGAGCAGTTCTTC. It encodes CSAMIRNEQFF.

This clonotype was seen just once. The chain links TRBV24-1 to TRBJ2-1; perhaps TRBD1 as D (5 bases). V lost 4 bases and J lost 2, with 17 bases in between. The CDR3 extends over 17 amino acids. Germline CDR1 reads KGHDR; CDR2 reads SFDVKD. CDR3 sequence (DNA): TGTGCCACCAGTGACTCATCATACAGGCCCCCCTACAATGAGCAGTTCTTC. Its protein is CATSDSSYRPPYNEQFF.

The table lists this clonotype with a few counts. The chain is built from TRBV15 and TRBJ2-3, with a possible D match to TRBD1 (6 bases). The CDR3 is 14 amino acids. V lost 3 bases and J lost 6, with 13 bases in between. Germline V lookup: CDR1 LNHNV, CDR2 YYDKDF (reference sequence). CDR3 residues: CATSRKGRGDTQYF. The DNA for the CDR3 is TGTGCCACCAGCAGGAAGGGCAGGGGTGATACGCAGTATTTT.

This clonotype has a handful of counts. The chain recombines TRBV25-1 with TRBJ2-1; 7 bases are shared with TRBD2. Trimming cost V 5 bases and J 3 bases; bases outside gene matches: 13. The CDR3 is 17 residues long. The germline gives CDR1 MGHDK, CDR2 SYGVNS. Here the CDR3 reads CASSTRTGGPYYNEQFF. The CDR3 DNA sequence: TGTGCCAGCAGTACCCGCACGGGAGGCCCATACTACAATGAGCAGTTCTTC.

This chain links TRBV5-4 with TRBJ2-7; tentatively, D is TRBD1 or TRBD2 (5 bases each). CDR1 SGHNT and CDR2 YYREEE come from the germline V gene (reference sequence). CDR3 length: 15 residues. V gave up 3 bases and J gave up 1 base, with 14 bases separating them. This chain's CDR3 is CASSSPRDGSYEQYF. The DNA for the CDR3 is TGTGCCAGCAGCTCGCCCCGGGACGGATCCTACGAGCAGTACTTC.

This chain joins TRBV20-1 and TRBJ2-3; perhaps D is TRBD1 or TRBD2 (5 bases each). This CDR3 has 14 residues. Germline loops: CDR1 DFQATT, CDR2 SNEGSKA (reference sequence). Deletions cut 5 bases from V and 4 bases from J, with 16 bases between. CDR3 sequence (DNA): TGCAGTGCTTCTAAGACAGTGAGGGCAGATACGCAGTATTTT. Translated, it gives CSASKTVRADTQYF.

This clonotype was detected many times. The V call is TRBV7-8, the J call TRBJ2-7; D call uncertain. CDR1 is SGHVS, CDR2 FQNEAQ, per germline. V was shortened by 2 bases and J by 3 bases, with 14 bases between the two germline ends. The CDR3 has 15 residues. The CDR3 loop is CASSLLGGQVYEQYF. CDR3 DNA: TGTGCCAGCAGCTTACTTGGTGGCCAGGTCTACGAGCAGTACTTC.

This clonotype was counted a single time. The chain employs TRBV24-1 and TRBJ2-1; TRBD2 agrees at 8 bases. The trim removed 5 bases at V and 7 bases at J, leaving 9 bases unmatched. CDR1 is KGHDR and CDR2 is SFDVKD in the germline V gene. The CDR3 is made up of 15 amino acids. CDR3 nucleotides: TGTGCCACCAGTGTCGGGAGGGCCGGCAGGAATGAGCAGTTCTTC. Encoded protein: CATSVGRAGRNEQFF.

This clonotype was counted only a few times. This chain's CDR3 is CSASEGAKNIQYF. CDR3 bases: TGCAGTGCTAGTGAAGGGGCCAAAAACATTCAGTACTTC. The chain is built from TRBV20-1 and TRBJ2-4; D uncertain. CDR1 and CDR2 from the germline V gene are DFQATT and SNEGSKA (reference sequence). The CDR3 covers 13 residues. V lost 3 bases and J lost 1, with 7 bases in between.

This chain connects TRBV7-2 to TRBJ2-7; unclear D gene. The CDR3 extends over 15 amino acids. CDR1 is SGHTA and CDR2 is FQGNSA in the germline V gene. V was pared by 8 bases and J by 0 bases, with 17 bases between. The CDR3 DNA follows: TGTGCCAGCTCAAAGAAAGGCGAAAACTCCTACGAGCAGTACTTC. Its protein is CASSKKGENSYEQYF.

V is TRBV29-1 and J is TRBJ1-1; D call uncertain. The CDR3 has 14 amino acids. V lost 6 bases and J 0 bases, leaving 14 bases between the germline ends. The germline V gene has CDR1 SQVTM and CDR2 ANQGSEA. For the CDR3, the DNA is TGCAGCGTCGCCGCGGTGGGTATGAACACTGAAGCTTTCTTT. This sequence encodes CSVAAVGMNTEAFF.

This chain uses TRBV7-9 with TRBJ2-7; D possibly matches TRBD1 or TRBD2 (5 bases each). V dropped 5 bases and J dropped 0 bases, with 11 bases sitting between them. The germline CDR1 and CDR2 sequences are SEHNR and FQNEAQ (reference sequence). The CDR3 runs 14 residues. This CDR3 is CASSRDGLSYEQYF. CDR3 nucleotides: TGTGCCAGCAGCCGGGACGGTCTCTCCTACGAGCAGTACTTC.

This clonotype was observed a single time. The V gene is TRBV14, the J gene TRBJ2-2; D is ambiguous. The CDR3 extends over 15 amino acids. Per germline, CDR1 SGHDN and CDR2 FVKESK. Trimming shortened V by 4 bases and J by 3 bases, and 12 bases separated the two germline ends. The CDR3 DNA sequence: TGTGCCAGCAGCCTCATAGGGCCTGACACCGGGGAGCTGTTTTTT. This gives the protein CASSLIGPDTGELFF.

This chain connects TRBV4-3 to TRBJ2-1; D is unclear. From germline, CDR1 is LGHNA and CDR2 YSLEER. The V end was cut by 4 bases, the J end by 5 bases, with 9 bases between. The CDR3 is 13 residues long. DNA of the CDR3: TGCGCCAGCAGCCCCGATGGACACAATGAGCAGTTCTTC. Its protein product is CASSPDGHNEQFF.

The gene calls are TRBV28 and TRBJ1-4, with 9 bases aligning to TRBD1. The CDR3 spans 15 residues. CDR1 is MDHEN, CDR2 SYDVKM, per germline. The ends lost 5 bases at V and 5 bases at J; junction bases unmatched: 6. The CDR3 sequence: CASSRTGTGNEKLFF. The CDR3 nucleotides are TGTGCCAGCAGTCGTACCGGGACAGGGAATGAAAAACTGTTTTTT.

This clonotype appeared a few times. The rearrangement uses TRBV20-1 and TRBJ2-1, with D uncertain. CDR1 and CDR2 (germline): DFQATT, SNEGSKA (reference sequence). The ends were cut back, 6 bases at V and 9 bases at J, with 9 bases in the middle. The CDR3 spans 10 residues. The CDR3 is CSAREVEQFF. The CDR3 nucleotides read TGCAGTGCCCGAGAGGTTGAGCAGTTCTTC.

This clonotype was counted between two and nine times. The chain recombines TRBV7-9 with TRBJ2-7; D possibly uses TRBD1 or TRBD2 (5 bases each). Germline CDR1 SEHNR, CDR2 FQNEAQ (reference sequence). Trimming shortened V by 3 bases and J by 1 base, and 19 bases separated the two germline ends. This CDR3 spans 17 amino acids. CDR3 sequence (DNA): TGTGCCAGCAGCTTCGCTTCACCGGGGACGGTATCCTACGAGCAGTACTTC. This codes for CASSFASPGTVSYEQYF.

This clonotype was counted at least ten times. V gene TRBV12-3 or TRBV12-4 combines with J gene TRBJ1-1; D is unclear. Trimming shortened V by 6 bases and J by 3 bases, and 11 bases separated the two germline ends. The CDR3 contains 13 residues. Here the CDR3 reads CASRNGEHTEAFF. The DNA for the CDR3 is TGTGCCAGCAGGAACGGTGAGCACACTGAAGCTTTCTTT.